This entry concerns a single TCR beta chain. The antigen is unknown. The data derive from a study of OX40 agonist ivuxolimab in advanced cancers. Overall study results and limits: Expanded clones belonging to CD8+ T cells outnumbered, on average, those of CD4+.

CDR3 length equals 11 residues. The V end lost 3 bases, the J end lost 9 bases, and 6 bases lay between the germline ends. The germline V gene encodes CDR1 SEHNR and CDR2 FQNEAQ (reference sequence). Generated by immunoSEQ multiplex PCR, the TCRdb table keeps only in-frame clones and is missing some. Counted here are tens of thousands of clones, approximately 84% occurring once; the ten biggest clones make up approximately 4.6%. The source material was CD4+ or CD8+ T cells sorted from blood, sampled in a trial of the OX40 agonist ivuxolimab. This TCR derives from an adult with an advanced solid tumor such as melanoma, head and neck, liver or kidney cancer. The chain links TRBV7-9 to TRBJ2-1, with TRBD2 as a possible D gene (5 bases). The chain's CDR3 is CASSFEGEQFF. CDR3 coding DNA: TGTGCCAGCAGCTTTGAGGGTGAGCAGTTCTTC.